This T cell receptor (beta chain) was captured in a study of blood T cell repertoires in COVID-19. CDR3 length: 15 residues. Germline V lookup: CDR1 SGHVS, CDR2 FQNEAQ. V lost 6 bases and J lost 13, with 27 bases in between. As handled by the study authors: From reference gene primer amplification, estimates of nucleated cell counts were derived. Clones were read by immunoSEQ multiplex PCR, and TCRdb kept only the in-frame ones, dropping some. For V, J and clone size, that table is used; D and trimming come from the DNA. The repertoire holds about 130,000 clones, with around 78% as singletons. The clonotype comes from a human donor in a cohort sampled during active COVID-19. The chain uses TRBV7-8 and TRBJ2-5; no definite D call. The sample comprised peripheral blood. CDR3 in DNA: TGTGCCAGCAGGAAAAATTGGCTCCAGGTTGGTGGATTGTACTTC. As protein: CASRKNWLQVGGLYF.